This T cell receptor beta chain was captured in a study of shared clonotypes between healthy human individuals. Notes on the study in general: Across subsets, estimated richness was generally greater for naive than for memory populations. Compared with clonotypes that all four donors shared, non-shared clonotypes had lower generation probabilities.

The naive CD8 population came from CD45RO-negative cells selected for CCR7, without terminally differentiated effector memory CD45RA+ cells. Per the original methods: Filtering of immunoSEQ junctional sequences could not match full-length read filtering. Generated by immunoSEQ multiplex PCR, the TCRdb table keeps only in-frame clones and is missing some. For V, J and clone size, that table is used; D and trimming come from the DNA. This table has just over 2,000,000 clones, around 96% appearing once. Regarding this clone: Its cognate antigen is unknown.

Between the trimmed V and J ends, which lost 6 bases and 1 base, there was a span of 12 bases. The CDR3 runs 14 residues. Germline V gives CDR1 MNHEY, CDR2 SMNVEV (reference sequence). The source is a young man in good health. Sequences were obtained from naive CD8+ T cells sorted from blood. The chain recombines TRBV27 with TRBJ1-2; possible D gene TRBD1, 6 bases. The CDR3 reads CASSNREDNYGYTF. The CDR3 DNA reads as TGTGCCAGCAGCAACAGGGAGGATAACTATGGCTACACCTTC.